The 5 T cell receptor beta chains presented below share a single source sample, sequenced in a study of cytomegalovirus exposure and HLA in healthy donors. The PCR was carried out with 60 Vbeta primers and 13 Jbeta primers. Only in-frame clones appear in the TCRdb table, and some are missing; sequencing was by immunoSEQ multiplex PCR. The sample has around 150,000 clones; about three quarters are singletons. Sequencing was carried out using PBMCs. These receptors were collected from a middle-aged man in good health and CMV-seronegative.

The CDR3 here is CASSPQRGGEGGYEQYF. The CDR3 region has the DNA TGTGCCAGCAGCCCTCAGCGGGGCGGCGAGGGGGGCTACGAGCAGTACTTC. The chain recombines TRBV28 with TRBJ2-7; D might be TRBD2 (7 bases). Germline-derived CDR1 and CDR2 are MDHEN and SYDVKM. This CDR3 comprises 17 residues. Deletions cut 6 bases from V and 3 bases from J, with 24 bases between.

The chain has TRBV19 and TRBJ2-1; possible D gene TRBD1, 6 bases. The CDR3 totals 13 residues. V was pared by 5 bases and J by 6 bases, with 11 bases between. Germline V gene lookup returns CDR1 LNHDA and CDR2 SQIVND (reference sequence). This chain's CDR3 is CASSWDTSNEQFF. For the CDR3, the DNA is TGTGCCAGTAGTTGGGACACCAGCAATGAGCAGTTCTTC.

CDR3: CASSTPTGTSYEQYF. The CDR3 DNA reads as TGTGCCAGCAGCACCCCGACAGGGACCTCCTACGAGCAGTACTTC. The genes are TRBV13 and TRBJ2-5; 7 nucleotides align to TRBD1. The tail of the sequence fits TRBJ2-7 better, so the J call may be wrong. Germline V CDR1 and CDR2: PRHDT, FYEKMQ (reference sequence). The CDR3 consists of 15 residues.

This clone has more than one count but fewer than ten. V gene TRBV4-2 combines with J gene TRBJ1-4; tentatively, D is TRBD1 (5 bases). The ends were cut back, 4 bases at V and 5 bases at J, with 17 bases in the middle. In germline, CDR1 is LGHNA, CDR2 YNFKEQ. There are 16 residues in the CDR3. CDR3 region: CASSPAGRGTNEKLFF. The CDR3 DNA reads TGTGCCAGCAGCCCAGCCGGAAGGGGTACGAATGAAAAACTGTTTTTT.

This chain joins TRBV19 and TRBJ1-5; the match to TRBD1 covers 8 bases. The V gene end was trimmed by 7 bases and the J gene end by 3 bases; junction bases not matched to a gene: 5. Germline V CDR1 and CDR2: LNHDA, SQIVND (reference sequence). This CDR3 comprises 14 residues. Here the CDR3 reads CASTRTGYNQPQHF. The CDR3 DNA reads TGTGCCAGTACCCGGACAGGGTACAATCAGCCCCAGCATTTT.